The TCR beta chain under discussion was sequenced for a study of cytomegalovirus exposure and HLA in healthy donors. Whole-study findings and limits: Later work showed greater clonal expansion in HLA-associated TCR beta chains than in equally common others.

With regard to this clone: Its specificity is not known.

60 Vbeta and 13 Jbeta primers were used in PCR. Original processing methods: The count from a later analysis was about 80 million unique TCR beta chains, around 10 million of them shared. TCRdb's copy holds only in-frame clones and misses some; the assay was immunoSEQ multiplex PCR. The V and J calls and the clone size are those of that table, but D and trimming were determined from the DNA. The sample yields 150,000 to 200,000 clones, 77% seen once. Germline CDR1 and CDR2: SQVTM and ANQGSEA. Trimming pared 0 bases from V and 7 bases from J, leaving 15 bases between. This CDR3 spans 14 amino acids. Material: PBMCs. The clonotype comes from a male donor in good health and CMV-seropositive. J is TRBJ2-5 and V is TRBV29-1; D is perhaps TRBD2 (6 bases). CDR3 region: CSVEDPGVVGTQYF. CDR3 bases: TGCAGCGTTGAAGATCCGGGGGTGGTCGGGACCCAGTACTTC.